Below, 29 T cell receptor beta chains from the same sample are listed, as sequenced in a study of CD8+ T cells in alopecia areata. As the sequencing template, cDNA was produced by extracting RNA and reverse transcribing it. Data came from immunoSEQ multiplex PCR; TCRdb stores just in-frame clones and leaves some out. The data show approximately 120,000 clones, approximately 60% seen once. As to treatment: oral pan-JAK inhibitor, 5-10 mg twice daily. The specimen was CD4+ T cells sorted from blood, collected at week 4, from a patient treated with tofacitinib. The receptors were gathered from a human donor with alopecia areata.

The rearrangement uses TRBV11-2 and TRBJ2-7; 9 bases map to TRBD1. V lost 2 bases and J lost 2; bases outside the gene matches: 4. This CDR3 has 15 residues. Per germline, CDR1 SGHAT and CDR2 FQNNGV. CDR3 region: CASSLQGQGAYEQYF. The CDR3 bases are TGTGCCAGCAGCTTACAGGGACAGGGAGCCTACGAGCAGTACTTC.

The V and J genes are TRBV5-1 and TRBJ1-4; D is unresolved. Germline CDR1 SGHRS, CDR2 YFSETQ. This CDR3 has 17 residues. Trimming left V 2 bases short and J 0 bases short, with 14 bases between. CDR3 region: CASSFRPTGATNEKLFF. The DNA of the CDR3 is TGCGCCAGCAGCTTTCGGCCGACCGGCGCAACTAATGAAAAACTGTTTTTT.

A few counts support this clone. This chain connects TRBV5-1 to TRBJ2-5, with D perhaps matching TRBD1 (6 bases). Germline lookup yields CDR1 SGHRS and CDR2 YFSETQ. V gave up 4 bases and J gave up 5 bases, with 15 bases separating them. This CDR3 spans 14 amino acids. CDR3 in DNA: TGCGCCAGCAGCCCCCGACAGGATCTGGAGACCCAGTACTTC. Translation: CASSPRQDLETQYF.

This clone has more than one count but fewer than ten. The chain couples TRBV27 to TRBJ1-5, with unresolved D. Germline loops: CDR1 MNHEY, CDR2 SMNVEV (reference sequence). V lost 5 bases and J 9 bases, leaving 17 bases between the germline ends. The length of the CDR3 is 14 residues. The CDR3 coding sequence is TGTGCCAGCAGTACCCAACGGACGGTCAGGCCCCAGCATTTT. Protein sequence: CASSTQRTVRPQHF.

The chain combines TRBV29-1 with TRBJ1-2; D call uncertain. The CDR3 covers 10 residues. V was clipped by 7 bases and J by 8 bases, with 11 bases between them. Germline V gene lookup returns CDR1 SQVTM and CDR2 ANQGSEA. The CDR3: CSDSGFGYTF. CDR3 coding DNA: TGCAGCGATAGCGGGTTCGGCTACACCTTC.

This clone was counted between two and nine times. The genes are TRBV7-2 and TRBJ2-1, with D unclear. This CDR3 contains 15 residues. Germline V lookup: CDR1 SGHTA, CDR2 FQGNSA. Trimming took off 3 bases at V and 0 bases at J, with 9 bases between the two ends. As DNA, the CDR3 is TGTGCCAGCAGCTTTGGGGATAGCTCCTACAATGAGCAGTTCTTC. It yields the protein CASSFGDSSYNEQFF.

This clone was observed a few times. The chain carries TRBV27 and TRBJ1-2, with TRBD1 matching over 7 bases. Germline V lookup: CDR1 MNHEY, CDR2 SMNVEV (reference sequence). Trimming took 4 bases from V and 8 from J; bases not matched to a gene: 10. The CDR3 totals 14 residues. Written as DNA, the CDR3 is TGTGCCAGCAGTTCGACCCCAGGGGGGAACGGCTACACCTTC. Translating it yields CASSSTPGGNGYTF.

This clone was detected a few times. The chain combines TRBV6-6 with TRBJ2-3, with 12 positions matching TRBD1. The CDR3 loop spans 14 amino acids. The germline V gene has CDR1 MNHNY and CDR2 SVGAGI (reference sequence). The J segment lost 6 bases and the V segment lost 5 bases, leaving 3 bases of the junction unmatched. CDR3 nucleotide sequence: TGTGCCAGCAGTAGGGACAGGGGGCTGGATACGCAGTATTTT. Translating it yields CASSRDRGLDTQYF.

The chain links TRBV7-9 to TRBJ2-7; 10 nucleotides align to TRBD2. The CDR3 is made up of 15 amino acids. After removal of 5 bases from V and 2 bases from J, the junction contained 6 bases not matched to a gene. Per germline, CDR1 SEHNR and CDR2 FQNEAQ (reference sequence). The CDR3 sequence is CASSQSGGVAYEQYF. The CDR3 DNA reads TGTGCCAGCAGCCAGAGCGGGGGGGTTGCCTACGAGCAGTACTTC.

This clone appeared a few times. The chain couples TRBV29-1 to TRBJ1-1; 7 nucleotides match TRBD1. The ends lost 7 bases at V and 5 bases at J; junction bases unmatched: 10. The germline CDR1 and CDR2 sequences are SQVTM and ANQGSEA. The CDR3 is made up of 13 amino acids. The CDR3, as DNA: TGCAGCGGTGGTCAGGGGGGGGCAACTGAAGCTTTCTTT. Its translation is CSGGQGGATEAFF.

V and J are TRBV5-1 and TRBJ2-2; D is perhaps TRBD2 (6 bases). V was trimmed by 4 bases and J by 3 bases, leaving 16 bases between them. The CDR3 loop spans 16 amino acids. CDR1 is SGHRS and CDR2 is YFSETQ in the germline V gene. The CDR3 loop reads CASSLMGGADTGELFF. The CDR3 DNA is TGCGCCAGCAGCCTAATGGGCGGGGCGGACACCGGGGAGCTGTTTTTT.

This clone showed up just a few times. The chain has TRBV6-1 and TRBJ2-7; maybe TRBD2 (6 bases). There are 15 residues in the CDR3. Germline V gene sequence: CDR1 MNHNS, CDR2 SASEGT. Trimming left V 7 bases short and J 6 bases short, with 22 bases between. CDR3 DNA: TGTGCCAGCAACGGGGGTATTAGAAGGGATGGCGAGCAGTACTTC. The encoded protein is CASNGGIRRDGEQYF.

This clone was detected a few times. V usage is TRBV27 and J usage is TRBJ2-7; D might be TRBD1 (6 bases). V shed 3 bases and J shed 0 bases, with 12 bases lying between them. CDR3 length: 15 amino acids. Germline V gene sequence: CDR1 MNHEY, CDR2 SMNVEV (reference sequence). This chain's CDR3 is CASSFGTQSSYEQYF. The CDR3 DNA follows: TGTGCCAGCAGTTTTGGGACACAGAGCTCCTACGAGCAGTACTTC.

The V gene is TRBV2, the J gene TRBJ1-5; TRBD1 aligns across 8 bases. V was clipped by 2 bases and J by 7 bases; unmatched bases: 7. The germline CDR1 and CDR2 sequences are SNHLY and FYNNEI. The CDR3 is 15 amino acids. The CDR3 coding sequence is TGTGCCAGCAGTGAACTGACAGGGGATGGACAGCCCCAGCATTTT. Translating gives CASSELTGDGQPQHF.

The chain combines TRBV28 with TRBJ2-3; no reliable D call. The CDR3 loop spans 14 amino acids. V lost 5 bases and J 1 base, leaving 10 bases between the germline ends. The germline V gene encodes CDR1 MDHEN and CDR2 SYDVKM. Here the CDR3 DNA reads TGTGCCAGCAGTCTAATTGTAGGCACAGATACGCAGTATTTT. Its translation is CASSLIVGTDTQYF. The variable domain in full, with the rest retrieved from reference TRBV28 and TRBJ2-3, is DVKVTQSSRYLVKRTGEKVFLECVQDMDHENMFWYRQDPGLGLRLIYFSYDVKMKEKGDIPEGYSVSREKKERFSLILESASTNQTSMYLCASSLIVGTDTQYFGPGTRLTVL.

V is TRBV2 and J is TRBJ2-1; D gene uncertain. Between the trimmed V and J ends, which lost 3 bases and 5 bases, there was a span of 5 bases. The CDR3 covers 12 residues. Germline assignment: CDR1 SNHLY and CDR2 FYNNEI. The CDR3 nucleotides are TGTGCCAGCAGTGAGGTGAACAATGAGCAGTTCTTC. Encoded protein: CASSEVNNEQFF.

This chain links TRBV6-6 with TRBJ2-7; 15 nucleotides match TRBD2. V dropped 4 bases and J dropped 9; count of bases not matched to a gene: 7. Per the germline V gene, CDR1 is MNHNY and CDR2 is SVGAGI (reference sequence). This CDR3 has 15 amino acids. The CDR3 here is CASSFGLAGGPVQYF. The CDR3 region has the DNA TGTGCCAGCAGTTTTGGACTAGCGGGGGGGCCGGTGCAGTACTTC.

This clone has just a few counts. The V call is TRBV2, the J call TRBJ2-4; D is possibly TRBD1 (7 bases). The germline V and J ends were trimmed by 6 bases and 6 bases, with 9 bases remaining between them. CDR3 size: 12 residues. Germline V gene data show CDR1 as SNHLY and CDR2 as FYNNEI. The CDR3 spells CASRQGGNIQYF. DNA for the CDR3: TGTGCCAGCAGGCAGGGGGGAAACATTCAGTACTTC.

The J gene is TRBJ2-5, the V gene TRBV9, with 12 bases lining up with TRBD1. J gave up 7 bases and V 0 bases, and 7 bases lay outside the gene matches. CDR3 length: 16 amino acids. Per the germline V gene, CDR1 is SGDLS and CDR2 is YYNGEE. The DNA for the CDR3 is TGTGCCAGCAGCGTAGCCCGGGACAGGGGGCTTGGGACCCAGTACTTC. Translating gives CASSVARDRGLGTQYF.

A single count supports this clone. The chain uses TRBV5-6 and TRBJ2-5; 7 bases match TRBD2. There are 13 residues in the CDR3. The J segment lost 9 bases and the V segment lost 7 bases, leaving 12 bases of the junction unmatched. Per the germline V gene, CDR1 is SGHDT and CDR2 is YYEEEE. This CDR3 reads CASQPHRRGAQYF. Written as DNA, the CDR3 is TGTGCCAGCCAACCACACCGTCGGGGGGCCCAGTACTTC.

The chain employs TRBV27 and TRBJ1-1, with 7 bases identical to TRBD1. V was clipped by 3 bases and J by 3 bases; unmatched bases: 1. The CDR3 totals 13 residues. In germline, CDR1 is MNHEY, CDR2 SMNVEV (reference sequence). The CDR3: CASSFQGDTEAFF. CDR3 nucleotides: TGTGCCAGCAGTTTCCAGGGGGACACTGAAGCTTTCTTT.

This clone was seen only a few times. This chain joins TRBV6-1 and TRBJ2-5, with D unclear. V was clipped by 6 bases and J by 0 bases, with 8 bases between them. CDR3 size: 13 residues. Looked up from germline, CDR1 is MNHNS and CDR2 is SASEGT. The CDR3 DNA reads as TGTGCCAGCAGAATACAGTACCAAGAGACCCAGTACTTC. Its protein is CASRIQYQETQYF.

The rearrangement uses TRBV5-1 and TRBJ1-4; unclear D gene. Trimming left V 4 bases short and J 0 bases short, with 7 bases between. Germline V gene lookup returns CDR1 SGHRS and CDR2 YFSETQ. The CDR3 totals 14 residues. CDR3 residues: CASSPGATNEKLFF. CDR3 bases: TGCGCCAGCAGCCCCGGGGCAACTAATGAAAAACTGTTTTTT.

A few counts support this clone. The chain uses TRBV9 and TRBJ2-3, with 12 bases fitting TRBD2. Germline assignment: CDR1 SGDLS and CDR2 YYNGEE. The V gene end was trimmed by 3 bases and the J gene end by 4 bases; junction bases not matched to a gene: 9. The CDR3 spans 17 residues. Here the CDR3 reads CASSATSGGRSPDTQYF. CDR3 DNA: TGTGCCAGCAGCGCGACTAGCGGGGGAAGAAGTCCAGATACGCAGTATTTT.

The rearrangement joins TRBV5-4 to TRBJ2-1; TRBD2 matches 15 bases. The CDR3 loop spans 16 amino acids. Per the germline V gene, CDR1 is SGHNT and CDR2 is YYREEE (reference sequence). V was clipped by 2 bases and J by 6 bases; unmatched bases: 3. CDR3 sequence reads: CASSFPGLAGGNEQFF. The CDR3, as DNA: TGTGCCAGCAGCTTTCCGGGACTAGCGGGGGGCAATGAGCAGTTCTTC.

The J gene is TRBJ2-5, the V gene TRBV6-6; 8 bases agree with TRBD2. Germline CDR1 is MNHNY and CDR2 is SVGAGI (reference sequence). The CDR3 loop spans 15 amino acids. Losses at the gene ends were 2 bases for V and 5 bases for J; bases not matched to a gene: 7. CDR3: CASSYPQAGVETQYF. CDR3 coding DNA: TGTGCCAGCAGTTACCCCCAAGCGGGAGTGGAGACCCAGTACTTC.

The gene calls are TRBV13 and TRBJ2-5, with D perhaps TRBD1 or TRBD2 (5 bases each). The length of the CDR3 is 14 residues. Germline V gives CDR1 PRHDT, CDR2 FYEKMQ (reference sequence). With 0 bases removed from V and 5 bases from J, the gap between germline ends came to 10 bases. For the CDR3, the DNA is TGTGCCAGCAGCTTAGGGGGGACCGGGGAGACCCAGTACTTC. Amino acid sequence: CASSLGGTGETQYF.

J is TRBJ2-1 and V is TRBV7-2, with D tentatively TRBD1 or TRBD2 (5 bases each). V was trimmed by 1 base and J by 0 bases, leaving 10 bases between them. The CDR3 runs 16 residues. Germline assignment: CDR1 SGHTA and CDR2 FQGNSA. CDR3 in DNA: TGTGCCAGCAGCTTAGAGGGACGGAGCTCCTACAATGAGCAGTTCTTC. Protein sequence: CASSLEGRSSYNEQFF. The whole variable domain, filled in from reference TRBV7-2 and TRBJ2-1, reads GAGVSQSPSNKVTEKGKDVELRCDPISGHTALYWYRQSLGQGLEFLIYFQGNSAPDKSGLPSDRFSAERTGGSVSTLTIQRTQQEDSAVYLCASSLEGRSSYNEQFFGPGTRLTVL.

J is TRBJ1-5 and V is TRBV5-4; 7 bases agree with TRBD1. J gave up 4 bases and V 0 bases, and 4 bases lay outside the gene matches. The CDR3 has 15 amino acids. Per germline, CDR1 SGHNT and CDR2 YYREEE (reference sequence). The CDR3: CASSLGGRGNQPQHF. CDR3 DNA sequence: TGTGCCAGCAGCTTGGGAGGCAGGGGGAATCAGCCCCAGCATTTT.